The 15 T cell receptor beta chains listed next were all sequenced from one sample in a study of siplizumab effects on memory and regulatory T cells. Libraries were prepared by immunoSEQ multiplex PCR; TCRdb keeps only in-frame clonotypes and omits some of them. Among 90,000 to 120,000 clones listed, 92% were seen once. Specimen: Tregs sorted from blood. The receptors here all came from a human donor in good health.

The table lists this clone with a count of one. The J gene is TRBJ2-5, the V gene TRBV5-1; 10 bases line up with TRBD2. The DNA end lines up better with TRBJ2-7; the J call may be wrong. The CDR3 loop spans 16 amino acids. CDR1 and CDR2 (germline): SGHRS, YFSETQ. CDR3 bases: TGCGCCAGCAGCTTGGGTTGGTCTAGCGGGGGTTACGAGCAGTACTTC. Its protein product is CASSLGWSSGGYEQYF.

The count of this clone is one. The chain links TRBV19 to TRBJ2-3, with 8 bases matching TRBD1. CDR3 size: 15 residues. Germline CDR1 is LNHDA and CDR2 is SQIVND (reference sequence). J gave up 4 bases and V 3 bases, and 6 bases lay outside the gene matches. The CDR3 sequence: CASSILDREADTQYF. The CDR3 DNA reads as TGTGCCAGTAGTATCTTGGACAGGGAGGCAGATACGCAGTATTTT.

This clone was recorded only once. This chain connects TRBV5-1 to TRBJ2-1; TRBD1 agrees at 11 bases. The CDR3 is 15 residues long. Germline CDR1 SGHRS, CDR2 YFSETQ. V shed 5 bases and J 5 bases; nucleotides not matched to a gene: 6. CDR3 sequence (DNA): TGCGCCAGCAGTTATGGGACAGGGGGAAACAATGAGCAGTTCTTC. Translation gives CASSYGTGGNNEQFF.

This chain joins TRBV7-9 and TRBJ1-5, with D unclear. CDR3 length equals 13 residues. V lost 6 bases and J lost 4, with 10 bases in between. Germline V gene sequence: CDR1 SEHNR, CDR2 FQNEAQ (reference sequence). The CDR3 region is CASSYGDNQPQHF. CDR3 nucleotide sequence: TGTGCCAGCAGTTACGGGGATAATCAGCCCCAGCATTTT.

This clone was seen only once. This chain joins TRBV5-4 and TRBJ1-2; D uncertain. The CDR3 length is 15 residues. Germline V gives CDR1 SGHNT, CDR2 YYREEE (reference sequence). Trimming cost V 4 bases and J 4 bases, with 17 bases left between them. The CDR3 nucleotides are TGTGCCAGCAGCGGGTTCACGGTAAATGTCTATGGCTACACCTTC. Translation: CASSGFTVNVYGYTF.

V gene TRBV10-3 combines with J gene TRBJ2-7; 11 nucleotides align to TRBD2. The V and J ends lost 6 bases and 6 bases, in that order; junction bases with no gene match: 4. Looked up from germline, CDR1 is ENHRY and CDR2 is SYGVKD. The CDR3 loop spans 13 amino acids. CDR3 bases: TGTGCCATCAGGCCGACTAGCGGGATCGAGCAGTACTTC. It translates to CAIRPTSGIEQYF.

This chain uses TRBV10-3 with TRBJ1-5; D is undetermined. Trimming cost V 8 bases and J 0 bases, with 14 bases left between them. Per the germline V gene, CDR1 is ENHRY and CDR2 is SYGVKD. This CDR3 spans 15 amino acids. CDR3 loop: CAIRGSDTSNQPQHF. The CDR3 DNA sequence: TGTGCCATCCGGGGTTCAGATACTAGCAATCAGCCCCAGCATTTT.

The chain joins TRBV10-3 to TRBJ2-1; TRBD2 matches 11 bases. The CDR3 spans 15 residues. Trimming removed 4 bases from V and 9 bases from J; junction bases left unmatched: 8. In germline, CDR1 is ENHRY, CDR2 SYGVKD. For the CDR3, the DNA is TGTGCCATCAGTGGGGTGACTAGCGGGAAGGTTGAGCAGTTCTTC. Translating it yields CAISGVTSGKVEQFF.

The rearrangement joins TRBV7-2 to TRBJ1-5; D call uncertain. The ends were cut back, 5 bases at V and 4 bases at J, with 6 bases in the middle. The germline CDR1 and CDR2 sequences are SGHTA and FQGNSA. The CDR3 contains 12 residues. CDR3 DNA sequence: TGTGCCAGCAGCGGATTTAATCAGCCCCAGCATTTT. Its translation is CASSGFNQPQHF.

The gene calls are TRBV6-5 and TRBJ1-1; D remains ambiguous. V was shortened by 6 bases and J by 1 base, with 3 bases between the two germline ends. There are 11 residues in the CDR3. Germline-derived CDR1 and CDR2 are MNHEY and SVGAGI. DNA for the CDR3: TGTGCCAGCAGACGGAACACTGAAGCTTTCTTT. Residues: CASRRNTEAFF.

This chain links TRBV9 with TRBJ1-1; no clear D. Trimming took off 4 bases at V and 1 base at J, with 20 bases between the two ends. The V gene's germline CDR1 is SGDLS and CDR2 YYNGEE. The CDR3 sequence is 17 residues long. The CDR3 nucleotides read TGTGCCAGCAGCCCAAACCCGGGTGAGGAGCAGAACACTGAAGCTTTCTTT. Translated: CASSPNPGEEQNTEAFF.

This rearrangement joins TRBV9 to TRBJ2-5; a weak D match, TRBD2 (5 bases). V lost 0 bases and J 7 bases, leaving 13 bases between the germline ends. CDR1 SGDLS and CDR2 YYNGEE come from the germline V gene. CDR3 length: 14 amino acids. The CDR3 nucleotides read TGTGCCAGCAGCGTAGACGGAGGCTTCGGGACCCAGTACTTC. This encodes CASSVDGGFGTQYF. The full variable domain, in which reference TRBV9 and TRBJ2-5 provide the parts outside the CDR3, is DSGVTQTPKHLITATGQRVTLRCSPRSGDLSVYWYQQSLDQGLQFLIQYYNGEERAKGNILERFSAQQFPDLHSELNLSSLELGDSALYFCASSVDGGFGTQYFGPGTRLLVL.

CDR3 in DNA: TGTGCCAGTAGTCCGACTAGCGGGGGCACAGATACGCAGTATTTT. Translation gives CASSPTSGGTDTQYF. J is TRBJ2-3 and V is TRBV19, with 11 positions matching TRBD2. The CDR3 is made up of 15 amino acids. CDR1 and CDR2 (germline): LNHDA, SQIVND (reference sequence). The trim removed 5 bases at V and 1 base at J, leaving 2 bases unmatched.

V gene TRBV5-1 combines with J gene TRBJ2-3; 12 bases are a match to TRBD2. CDR1 is SGHRS, CDR2 YFSETQ, per germline. The V and J ends lost 0 bases and 7 bases, in that order; junction bases with no gene match: 9. This CDR3 region has 17 residues. CDR3 in DNA: TGCGCCAGCAGCTTGGCCCCGCTAGCGGGAGGGCCAAATACGCAGTATTTT. Translation gives CASSLAPLAGGPNTQYF.

This clone has only one observation. This chain connects TRBV9 to TRBJ2-4; possibly TRBD1 or TRBD2 for D (5 bases each). The V and J ends lost 4 bases and 8 bases respectively, with 25 bases between them. Germline CDR1 SGDLS, CDR2 YYNGEE. The CDR3 sequence is 17 residues long. CDR3 sequence: CASSITGTPEVGDIQYF. CDR3 nucleotides: TGTGCCAGCAGCATTACCGGGACCCCCGAGGTAGGAGACATTCAGTACTTC.